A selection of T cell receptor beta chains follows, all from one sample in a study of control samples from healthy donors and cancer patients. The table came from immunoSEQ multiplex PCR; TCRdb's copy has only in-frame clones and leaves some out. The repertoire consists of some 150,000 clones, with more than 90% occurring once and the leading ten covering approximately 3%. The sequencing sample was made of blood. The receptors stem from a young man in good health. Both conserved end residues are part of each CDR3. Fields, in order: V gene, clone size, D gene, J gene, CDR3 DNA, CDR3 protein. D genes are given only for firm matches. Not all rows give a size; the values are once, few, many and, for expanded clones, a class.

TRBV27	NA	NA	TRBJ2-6	TGTGCCAGCAGAGCCATCGTATCTGGGGCCAACGTCCTGACTTTC	CASRAIVSGANVLTF
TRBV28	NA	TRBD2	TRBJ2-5	TGTGCCAGCAGTTTTGGGACTAGCGGGGGCCCGAAGGAGACCCAGTACTTC	CASSFGTSGGPKETQYF
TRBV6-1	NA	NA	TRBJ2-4	TGTGCCAGCAGTGAGGCGGGACCAACAACCAAAAACATTCAGTACTTC	CASSEAGPTTKNIQYF
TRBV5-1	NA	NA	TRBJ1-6	TGCGCCAGCAGCCCCGGGGGGGCAGGGAATTCACCCCTCCACTTT	CASSPGGAGNSPLHF
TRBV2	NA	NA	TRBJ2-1	TGTGCCAGCAGTGAAGACAGGAGCTCCTACAATGAGCAGTTCTTC	CASSEDRSSYNEQFF
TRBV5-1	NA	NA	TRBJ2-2	TGCGCCAGCAGGGGAGTGGTTGAAAGCGGGGAGCTGTTTTTT	CASRGVVESGELFF
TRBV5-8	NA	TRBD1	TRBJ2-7	TGTGCCAGCAGCTTGAGGGGGCGCCTCGAGCAGTACTTC	CASSLRGRLEQYF
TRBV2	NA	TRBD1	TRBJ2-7	TGTGCCAGCAGGGCGACAGGGGGTATAACCTACGAGCAGTACTTC	CASRATGGITYEQYF
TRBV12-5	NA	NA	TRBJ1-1	TGTGCTAGTGGTCGACAGTTGAACACTGAAGCTTTCTTT	CASGRQLNTEAFF
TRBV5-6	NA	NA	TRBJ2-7	TGTGCCAGCAGCTTTCAGGGGATTTACGAGCAGTACTTC	CASSFQGIYEQYF
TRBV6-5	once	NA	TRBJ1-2	TGTGCCAGCAGTACTGAACTGAACTATGGCTACACCTTC	CASSTELNYGYTF
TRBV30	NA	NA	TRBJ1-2	TGTGCCTGGAGTGTGGGGGGAGGTGGCTACACCTTC	CAWSVGGGGYTF
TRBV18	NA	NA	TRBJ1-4	TGTGCCAGCTCACCGTCGAGTAATGAAAAACTGTTTTTT	CASSPSSNEKLFF
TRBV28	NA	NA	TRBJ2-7	TGTGCCAGCAGTGAGGGGGGCTCCTACGAGCAGTACTTC	CASSEGGSYEQYF
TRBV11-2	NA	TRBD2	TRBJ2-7	TGTGCCAGCAGCTTAGGACTAGCTCCCACCTACGAGCAGTACTTC	CASSLGLAPTYEQYF